This TCR beta chain was captured by sequencing in a study of tumor and adjacent non-tumor tissue in lung cancer. Study-level information: Some 3.9 million productive TCRbeta reads were obtained per sample on average. Broader study findings: Tumor repertoires had a smaller top 100 clone share than normal lung. TCR diversity was significantly greater in tumor than normal lung tissue.

The library came from three nested PCR rounds adapted from ARM-PCR protocols. One entry per CDR3 protein results from TCRdb running MiXCR on the multiplex PCR reads. Of some 70,000 distinct CDR3 sequences listed, 55% to 70% are singletons. This CDR3 contains 14 residues. CDR1 and CDR2 (germline): DFQATT, SNEGSKA (reference sequence). RNA was extracted from bulk tissue without any cell sorting. More than 3 cm separated this lung sample from the edge of the tumor. As to this clonotype: Its antigen remains unidentified. The junction differs from germline at one of its ends, possibly a read error.

The V call is TRBV20-1, the J call TRBJ2-7; tentatively, D is TRBD1 (5 bases). The sequence was collected from a woman in her 50s with non-small cell lung cancer. Sequencing was performed on distant non-tumor lung tissue. This CDR3 is CSATKQDRYYKQYF. Here the CDR3 DNA reads TGCAGTGCTACAAAACAGGACCGGTACTACAAGCAGTATTTC.